The sequence of this T cell receptor (beta chain) was determined in a study of OX40 agonist ivuxolimab in advanced cancers. Libraries were prepared by immunoSEQ multiplex PCR; TCRdb keeps only in-frame clonotypes and omits some of them. The profile shows 57,000 or so clones, about 94% of them singletons. This clonotype was obtained from an adult with an advanced solid tumor such as melanoma, head and neck, liver or kidney cancer. Sequences were derived from CD4+ or CD8+ T cells sorted from blood, sampled in a trial of the OX40 agonist ivuxolimab.

The CDR3 loop is CASSQSPGGAPNYGYTF. Written as DNA, the CDR3 is TGCGCCAGCAGCCAATCGCCAGGGGGGGCTCCTAACTATGGCTACACCTTC. The rearrangement uses TRBV4-1 and TRBJ1-2, with 7 bases lining up with TRBD1. Trimming at V came to 2 bases and at J to 0 bases, leaving 9 bases not matched to a gene. This CDR3 has 17 amino acids. CDR1 and CDR2 from the germline V gene are MGHRA and YSYEKL.